The 24 T cell receptor beta chains given below trace back to one sample, sequenced in a study of cytomegalovirus exposure and HLA in healthy donors. The PCR ran on 60 Vbeta and 13 Jbeta primers. Sequencing was performed with immunoSEQ multiplex PCR; in TCRdb, only in-frame clones are kept and a portion is missing. The sample includes over 150,000 clones, around 84% seen only once; the top ten take around 1.2%. Sequenced: PBMCs. The origin of the receptors is a girl aged 2 to 9 in good health and CMV-seropositive.

This chain links TRBV5-1 with TRBJ1-5, with D unresolved. V lost 5 bases, J lost 2 bases, and 20 bases lay in between. The V gene's germline CDR1 is SGHRS and CDR2 YFSETQ. The CDR3 is made up of 17 amino acids. The CDR3: CASSPGWETGGNQPQHF. The CDR3 nucleotides are TGCGCCAGCAGTCCCGGGTGGGAGACCGGCGGCAATCAGCCCCAGCATTTT.

This clone appeared once. The V and J genes are TRBV19 and TRBJ1-1; the D is unclear. Trimming removed 5 bases from V and 3 bases from J, with 16 bases in between. Germline V lookup: CDR1 LNHDA, CDR2 SQIVND (reference sequence). The CDR3 totals 15 residues. The CDR3 DNA reads TGTGCCAGTAGTCTTTCGACCGGCGGGTACACTGAAGCTTTCTTT. Translating gives CASSLSTGGYTEAFF.

This chain uses TRBV21-1 with TRBJ1-3; TRBD1 is the table's D call and was not checked against the DNA. TRBV21-1 is recorded as a pseudogene. The CDR3 is 24 residues long. The CDR3 sequence is CASSRNTGGKWECSVGVGGNTIYF. CDR3 nucleotides: TGTGCCAGCAGCAGGAACACAGGGGGAAAGTGGGAGTGTAGTGTGGGAGTGGGAGGAAACACCATATATTTT.

This chain connects TRBV7-2 to TRBJ2-3; tentative D call: TRBD2 (5 bases). This CDR3 has 15 amino acids. Trimming took 5 bases from V and 2 from J, leaving 14 bases between them. Germline lookup yields CDR1 SGHTA and CDR2 FQGNSA. CDR3 sequence: CASSRGLAFTDTQYF. CDR3 sequence (DNA): TGTGCCAGCAGCCGTGGCCTAGCCTTCACAGATACGCAGTATTTT.

This clone was seen a few times. The chain combines TRBV9 with TRBJ1-2, with 8 bases identical to TRBD1. The ends lost 4 bases at V and 6 bases at J; junction bases unmatched: 8. The CDR3 loop spans 14 amino acids. Germline CDR1 is SGDLS and CDR2 is YYNGEE. This chain's CDR3 is CASSRTGQGNGYTF. DNA of the CDR3: TGTGCCAGCAGCCGAACTGGACAGGGAAATGGCTACACCTTC.

The chain employs TRBV6-5 and TRBJ1-2, with 8 bases matching TRBD1. Germline values: CDR1 MNHEY, CDR2 SVGAGI. CDR3 size: 15 residues. V lost 3 bases and J lost 4; bases outside the gene matches: 7. The CDR3 here is CASSYDPDRGYGYTF. CDR3 sequence (DNA): TGTGCCAGCAGTTATGATCCCGACAGGGGCTATGGCTACACCTTC.

This clone has only one observation. The chain carries TRBV5-4 and TRBJ1-1; TRBD1 agrees at 8 bases. The CDR3 has 15 residues. Germline CDR1 is SGHNT and CDR2 is YYREEE (reference sequence). The V gene end was trimmed by 4 bases and the J gene end by 5 bases; junction bases not matched to a gene: 10. The CDR3 is CASSPLGTGFTEAFF. The DNA of the CDR3 is TGTGCCAGCAGCCCCCTAGGGACAGGATTTACTGAAGCTTTCTTT.

Note on this clone: An end of the junction does not agree with germline; a read error may underlie this. This sequence joins TRBV15 and TRBJ1-5; the match to TRBD1 covers 7 bases. CDR3 length: 14 amino acids. Germline V gene lookup returns CDR1 LNHNV and CDR2 YYDKDF (reference sequence). CDR3 in DNA: TGTGCCACCGGCAGAGATCAGGGGGGTCAGCCCCAGCATTTT. Translating gives CATGRDQGGQPQHF.

The rearrangement joins TRBV11-3 to TRBJ1-1, with a possible D match to TRBD1 (6 bases). Germline CDR1 reads SGHNT; CDR2 reads YENEEA. The CDR3 has 13 residues. Trimming removed 3 bases at V and 4 bases at J, with 9 bases between. CDR3 sequence (DNA): TGTGCCAGCAGCTTTGCCAGGGGCACTGAAGCTTTCTTT. Amino acids: CASSFARGTEAFF.

The chain combines TRBV2 with TRBJ2-1, with D possibly being TRBD2 (5 bases). Trimming took 8 bases from V and 8 from J, leaving 34 bases between them. The germline gives CDR1 SNHLY, CDR2 FYNNEI. There are 19 residues in the CDR3. The CDR3 sequence is CASDHPLLRVGSFWDEQFF. The CDR3 DNA reads TGTGCCAGCGATCATCCCTTATTGAGGGTTGGTAGTTTCTGGGATGAGCAGTTCTTC.

A word on this clone: At the DNA level, this CDR3 is encoded by other sequences in the same sample as well. This rearrangement joins TRBV7-8 to TRBJ1-1; D uncertain. Germline V lookup: CDR1 SGHVS, CDR2 FQNEAQ. There are 13 residues in the CDR3. The V end was cut by 2 bases, the J end by 1 base, with 5 bases between. The CDR3 DNA reads TGTGCCAGCAGCTTATCCGGGAACACTGAAGCTTTCTTT. Protein: CASSLSGNTEAFF.

The chain recombines TRBV1 with TRBJ1-5; TRBD1, the table's D call, was not compared with the DNA. TRBV1 is shown as a pseudogene. The CDR3 is 19 residues long. CDR3 sequence reads: CTSSQAPLKDSRYNQPQHF. CDR3 DNA sequence: TGCACCAGCAGCCAAGCCCCCCTGAAAGACAGCCGATACAATCAGCCCCAGCATTTT.

CDR3 DNA: TGTGCCAGCAGTTACAGGACAACCCGCTCTGGAAACACCATATATTTT. Its protein is CASSYRTTRSGNTIYF. The chain joins TRBV6-6 to TRBJ1-3; a weak D match, TRBD1 (5 bases). CDR1 and CDR2 from the germline V gene are MNHNY and SVGAGI (reference sequence). Trimming took off 2 bases at V and 0 bases at J, with 11 bases between the two ends. The CDR3 has 16 amino acids.

The chain recombines TRBV6-1 with TRBJ1-1, with 11 positions matching TRBD1. The CDR3 has 14 residues. Looked up from germline, CDR1 is MNHNS and CDR2 is SASEGT. The ends lost 5 bases at V and 6 bases at J; junction bases unmatched: 5. The CDR3 nucleotides read TGTGCCAGCAGTAATCCGGGACAGGGGGCTGAAGCTTTCTTT. It translates to CASSNPGQGAEAFF.

The V and J genes are TRBV15 and TRBJ1-4, with a tentative D call TRBD1 (5 bases). Germline V gene sequence: CDR1 LNHNV, CDR2 YYDKDF (reference sequence). CDR3 length: 15 amino acids. V lost 6 bases to trimming and J lost 4 bases, with 15 bases between them. The DNA of the CDR3 is TGTGCCACCAGGGCCCCGACAGCCCATAATGAAAAACTGTTTTTT. It yields the protein CATRAPTAHNEKLFF.

This clone has more than one count but fewer than ten. The V call is TRBV6-1, the J call TRBJ2-3; tentatively, D is TRBD1 (6 bases). V dropped 0 bases and J dropped 6 bases, with 7 bases sitting between them. The CDR3 is made up of 13 amino acids. The germline CDR1 and CDR2 sequences are MNHNS and SASEGT. Here the CDR3 DNA reads TGTGCCAGCAGTGAAGCGAGGGGGGATACGCAGTATTTT. Translated: CASSEARGDTQYF.

This clone was found once. The gene calls are TRBV7-6 and TRBJ1-6; no firm D call. V lost 5 bases, J lost 10 bases, and 18 bases lay in between. The CDR3 length is 15 residues. Germline loops: CDR1 SGHVS, CDR2 FNYEAQ. CDR3 region: CASSPTTGPGSPLHF. Here the CDR3 DNA reads TGTGCCAGCAGCCCGACTACCGGACCAGGATCACCCCTCCACTTT. The entire variable domain, with the rest obtained from reference TRBV7-6 and TRBJ1-6, is as follows: GAGVSQSPRYKVTKRGQDVALRCDPISGHVSLYWYRQALGQGPEFLTYFNYEAQQDKSGLPNDRFSAERPEGSISTLTIQRTEQRDSAMYRCASSPTTGPGSPLHFGNGTRLTVT.

The chain combines TRBV7-2 with TRBJ2-1; TRBD2 is a possible D gene (6 bases). Trimming removed 5 bases at V and 4 bases at J, with 12 bases between. The V gene's germline CDR1 is SGHTA and CDR2 FQGNSA. The CDR3 is 14 residues long. CDR3 sequence (DNA): TGTGCCAGCAGCCCCCCGGGGAGGTACAATGAGCAGTTCTTC. Translated, it gives CASSPPGRYNEQFF.

The V and J genes are TRBV27 and TRBJ2-5, with 11 bases that match TRBD1. V lost 6 bases to trimming and J lost 11 bases; unmatched junction nucleotides: 14. CDR1 and CDR2 from the germline V gene are MNHEY and SMNVEV (reference sequence). The CDR3 contains 15 residues. DNA of the CDR3: TGTGCCAGCAGGAAACTGGGACAGGGGGTTTGGGAGCAGTACTTC. It specifies CASRKLGQGVWEQYF.

This chain connects TRBV5-4 to TRBJ2-7; no firm D call. The CDR3 sequence is 15 residues long. The germline CDR1 and CDR2 sequences are SGHNT and YYREEE (reference sequence). V was pared by 4 bases and J by 6 bases, with 20 bases between. The CDR3 spells CASSRLAALGGEQYF. Written as DNA, the CDR3 is TGTGCCAGCAGCCGCCTGGCTGCCCTAGGCGGCGAGCAGTACTTC.

This clone was counted between two and nine times. V and J are TRBV6-5 and TRBJ1-1; no clear D. CDR1 MNHEY and CDR2 SVGAGI come from the germline V gene. Trimming shortened V by 5 bases and J by 6 bases, and 16 bases separated the two germline ends. CDR3 length equals 14 residues. CDR3 protein: CASSGEGRVSEAFF. The DNA of the CDR3 is TGTGCCAGCAGTGGCGAAGGGAGAGTGTCTGAAGCTTTCTTT.

The chain employs TRBV4-1 and TRBJ2-1, with D possibly TRBD1 on 6 matching bases. Germline loops: CDR1 MGHRA, CDR2 YSYEKL. The CDR3 runs 16 residues. Trimming took 0 bases from V and 7 from J, leaving 16 bases between them. In nucleotides, the CDR3 is TGCGCCAGCAGCCAAGAAGGGACATCGTTCCATAATGAGCAGTTCTTC. This translates into CASSQEGTSFHNEQFF.

The rearrangement links TRBV27 to TRBJ1-1; perhaps TRBD1 as D (6 bases). The CDR3 contains 19 residues. V lost 6 bases, J lost 0 bases, and 26 bases lay in between. The germline gives CDR1 MNHEY, CDR2 SMNVEV (reference sequence). Here the CDR3 reads CASRVYGTGRLHMNTEAFF. In DNA, the CDR3 is TGTGCCAGCAGAGTTTATGGAACAGGGCGCCTGCATATGAACACTGAAGCTTTCTTT.

The CDR3 is CASIGDFGKYEQYF. CDR3 nucleotide sequence: TGTGCCAGCATTGGGGACTTTGGGAAATACGAGCAGTACTTC. The rearrangement links TRBV2 to TRBJ2-7, with D maybe TRBD2 (6 bases). V dropped 7 bases and J dropped 4 bases, with 17 bases sitting between them. The CDR3 length is 14 residues. CDR1 SNHLY and CDR2 FYNNEI come from the germline V gene.